A selection of T cell receptor beta chains follows, all from one sample in a study of regulatory T cells in long-lasting Graves disease. TCRdb re-derived calls from the multiplex PCR reads in MiXCR, one entry per CDR3 protein. The data hold some 500,000 distinct CDR3 sequences, with approximately 13% observed a single time. These records were also assigned to another study, of T cells in Graves' hyperthyroidism and ophthalmopathy.

The specimen comprised peripheral blood mononuclear cells (PBMCs), sampled at new diagnosis, from a patient treated with antithyroid drugs. The source of these receptors is a man aged 30 to 45 with Graves disease. Both conserved end residues are part of each CDR3. D genes are given only for firm matches. The size entry is marked missing in some rows and otherwise reads once, few, many or a size class.

CDR3 DNA	CDR3 protein	D gene	V gene	J gene	CDR3 length	clone size
TGTGCCAGCAGTTCAGGACTAGCGGGAAAGGATACGCAGTATTTT	CASSSGLAGKDTQYF	TRBD2	TRBV28	TRBJ2-3	15	.
TGTGCCAGCAAATCAGATACGCAGTATTTT	CASKSDTQYF	.	TRBV6-8	TRBJ2-3	10	.
TGCGCCAGCAGCTCGGACAGGGCGAACACCATATATTTT	CASSSDRANTIYF	TRBD1	TRBV5-1	TRBJ1-3	13	few
TGCGCCAGCAGGCCCCGGGGCGTGGTCGATGAGCAGTTCTTC	CASRPRGVVDEQFF	.	TRBV5-1	TRBJ2-1	14	many
TGCAGTGCCCCCGGGGAGTACTTC	CSAPGEYF	.	TRBV20-1	TRBJ2-7	8	many
TGCGCCAGCAGTGAGGAGGCTAACTATGGCTACACCTTC	CASSEEANYGYTF	.	TRBV10-2	TRBJ1-2	13	many
TGTGCCAGCAGTTTCGACAGTCACACAGATACGCAGTATTTT	CASSFDSHTDTQYF	.	TRBV12-3/TRBV12-4	TRBJ2-3	14	.
TGTGCCAGCAGCCCCGGGACGCCGCGGGGCTACACCTTC	CASSPGTPRGYTF	.	TRBV11-2	TRBJ1-2	13	.
TGCGCCAGCAAGCGATCAGATACGCAGTATTTT	CASKRSDTQYF	.	TRBV5-1	TRBJ2-3	11	many
TGTGCCAGCAGCCCAGGGGGGTCGTCCACTGAAGCTTTCTTT	CASSPGGSSTEAFF	TRBD1	TRBV11-1	TRBJ1-1	14	many
TGCAGTGCTAGAGACAAGGCCGACTACGAGCAGTACTTC	CSARDKADYEQYF	.	TRBV20-1	TRBJ2-7	13	many
TGCAGTGCTACCGGGGGCCCCACACCTTACGAGCAGTACTTC	CSATGGPTPYEQYF	.	TRBV20-1	TRBJ2-7	14	.
TGCAGTGCTAGACCCAGGGGAGCGGATCAAGAGACCCAGTACTTC	CSARPRGADQETQYF	.	TRBV20-1	TRBJ2-5	15	many
TGTGCCATCGCTGGGGACATCAACTATGGCTACACCTTC	CAIAGDINYGYTF	.	TRBV10-3	TRBJ1-2	13	many
TGCGCCAGCGGAGGACGGAACACTGAAGCTTTCTTT	CASGGRNTEAFF	.	TRBV5-1	TRBJ1-1	12	many
TGTGCCAGCAGCCAAGTGGAGAGGCAAAATGAGCAGTTCTTC	CASSQVERQNEQFF	.	TRBV3-1	TRBJ2-1	14	few
TGTGCCAGCAGTCCCGGGCGGGAGGACTACGAGCAGTACTTC	CASSPGREDYEQYF	TRBD2	TRBV6-1	TRBJ2-7	14	many
TGCGCCGGCACGCCGGGGGGGAGGGACACTGAAGCTTTCTTT	CAGTPGGRDTEAFF	.	TRBV10-2	TRBJ1-1	14	many
TGTGCCAGCTCTGATTCTCTGGACACTGAAGCTTTCTTT	CASSDSLDTEAFF	.	TRBV18	TRBJ1-1	13	many
TGCGCCAGCAGCCAAACCCGGACAGGGCCTCCCTATGGCTACACCTTC	CASSQTRTGPPYGYTF	TRBD1	TRBV4-1	TRBJ1-2	16	few
TGTGCCTGGAGCGATCTGGGTCCGGGGCGGATTAAGGATGGCTACACCTTC	CAWSDLGPGRIKDGYTF	.	TRBV30	TRBJ1-2	17	once
TGTGCCATCAGTGGGGAGGGGAGGGGGTACGAGCAGTACTTC	CAISGEGRGYEQYF	.	TRBV10-3	TRBJ2-7	14	many
TGTGCCAGCAGCTTAAAGTTGCCGGGAGGGAGTGAGCAGTTCTTC	CASSLKLPGGSEQFF	TRBD2	TRBV12-3/TRBV12-4	TRBJ2-1	15	.
TGTGCCTGGAGGACAGCCAACTCCTACGAGCAGTACTTC	CAWRTANSYEQYF	.	TRBV30	TRBJ2-7	13	many
TGTGCCACCGAGGACAATTCGAACACCGGGGAGCTGTTTTTT	CATEDNSNTGELFF	.	TRBV12-3/TRBV12-4	TRBJ2-2	14	many
TGTGCCAGCAGTGAATCCTCGACAGCGAACACTGAAGCTTTCTTT	CASSESSTANTEAFF	.	TRBV6-1	TRBJ1-1	15	many
TGTGCCAGCAGCTCCGGGAGGGAGAACACCGGGGAGCTGTTTTTT	CASSSGRENTGELFF	TRBD2	TRBV7-9	TRBJ2-2	15	few
TGTGCCAGCAGAGGGGGCATCGACATTCAGTACTTC	CASRGGIDIQYF	TRBD1	TRBV6-1	TRBJ2-4	12	.
TGTGCCAGCTCACCAGGGGGACCCCAAGAGACCCAGTACTTC	CASSPGGPQETQYF	.	TRBV18	TRBJ2-5	14	many
TGTGCCAGCAGCTTAGCGGTTAGAAGGACAGATACGCAGTATTTT	CASSLAVRRTDTQYF	.	TRBV7-9	TRBJ2-3	15	few
TGCAGTGCCATAGCGGGGAGTACTTACGAGCAGTACTTC	CSAIAGSTYEQYF	TRBD2	TRBV20-1	TRBJ2-7	13	many
TGTGCCAGTAGTACGGGCGGACTGAGCTCCTACGAGCAGTACTTC	CASSTGGLSSYEQYF	.	TRBV19	TRBJ2-7	15	.
TGCGCCAGCAGCCGTCTTGATAGCGGGAACGGAGCCTACGAGCAGTACTTC	CASSRLDSGNGAYEQYF	TRBD2	TRBV11-2	TRBJ2-7	17	.
TGTGCCATCAGTGGGACTAGCGGCACCGGAGTGGGGTTGACGCAGTATTTT	CAISGTSGTGVGLTQYF	TRBD2	TRBV10-3	TRBJ2-3	17	.
TGTGCCATCAAGCCCGGACAGGGGACGAACACCGGGGAGCTGTTTTTT	CAIKPGQGTNTGELFF	TRBD1	TRBV10-3	TRBJ2-2	16	many
TGTGCCAGCAGTCCCGGGGGAGGGCGAGCTTTCTTT	CASSPGGGRAFF	.	TRBV27	TRBJ1-1	12	few
TGTGCCAGCAGTGAAGTCGCAGGGCCCGGTTCACCCCTCCACTTT	CASSEVAGPGSPLHF	.	TRBV25-1	TRBJ1-6	15	few
TGTGCCAGCAGCCTCGTTGACAGGAGTAGCACAGATACGCAGTATTTT	CASSLVDRSSTDTQYF	.	TRBV5-6	TRBJ2-3	16	.
TGTGCCAGCAGCCCAGGGCGGTTCACTAGTTTTGGGGCCAACGTCCTGACTTTC	CASSPGRFTSFGANVLTF	.	TRBV7-9	TRBJ2-6	18	many
TGTGCCAGTAGTATGAGTTCTAGCGGGAGTCCTAAGAATGAGCAGTTCTTC	CASSMSSSGSPKNEQFF	TRBD2	TRBV19	TRBJ2-1	17	few
TGTGCCAGCAGAACCGGGACGGATAGCAATCAGCCCCAGCATTTT	CASRTGTDSNQPQHF	.	TRBV12-3/TRBV12-4	TRBJ1-5	15	many
TGCGCCAGCAGCCAAGGACTAGCCAAAGAGACCCAGTACTTC	CASSQGLAKETQYF	TRBD2	TRBV4-1	TRBJ2-5	14	.
TGTGCCAGCGGACCGGGACAGGGTACTAGCGGGAGAGAAGATACGCAGTATTTT	CASGPGQGTSGREDTQYF	TRBD2	TRBV6-1	TRBJ2-3	18	many
TGTGCCAGCAGCCACCCGGGACAGCAAGAGACCCAGTACTTC	CASSHPGQQETQYF	TRBD1	TRBV3-1	TRBJ2-5	14	few
TGTGCCAGCAGCGCCTCTAACGAGCAGTACTTC	CASSASNEQYF	.	TRBV7-8	TRBJ2-7	11	many
TGTGCCAGCTCCAACGCAGGCCAAGAGACCCAGTACTTC	CASSNAGQETQYF	.	TRBV2	TRBJ2-5	13	many
TGCGCCAGCAGCTTCGGTGACACCAACTATGGCTACACCTTC	CASSFGDTNYGYTF	.	TRBV5-1	TRBJ1-2	14	few
TGCAGCGTTTCCAGGGGGCGCGTGTCCGGGGAGCTGTTTTTT	CSVSRGRVSGELFF	TRBD1	TRBV29-1	TRBJ2-2	14	many
TGTGCCACCAGCAGAGTCCTAGCGGGAGCCAGCTACAATGAGCAGTTCTTC	CATSRVLAGASYNEQFF	TRBD2	TRBV15	TRBJ2-1	17	.
TGTGCCAGCAGTGGCTTGGTCCCGAATGAGCAGTTCTTC	CASSGLVPNEQFF	.	TRBV2	TRBJ2-1	13	few
TGTGCCAGCAGCTTAGGGATGGGGCAGCACACAGATACGCAGTATTTT	CASSLGMGQHTDTQYF	.	TRBV7-6	TRBJ2-3	16	few
TGTGCCAGCAGGAAGTGGCCCAGGGTTGGCAATCAGCCCCAGCATTTT	CASRKWPRVGNQPQHF	.	TRBV25-1	TRBJ1-5	16	.
TGTGCCAGCAGTGTAAGGAAACCAGATACGCAGTATTTT	CASSVRKPDTQYF	.	TRBV2	TRBJ2-3	13	many
TGCGCCAGCCACCCGAAACAGGGGGCTATAGATACGCAGTATTTT	CASHPKQGAIDTQYF	TRBD1	TRBV10-2	TRBJ2-3	15	many